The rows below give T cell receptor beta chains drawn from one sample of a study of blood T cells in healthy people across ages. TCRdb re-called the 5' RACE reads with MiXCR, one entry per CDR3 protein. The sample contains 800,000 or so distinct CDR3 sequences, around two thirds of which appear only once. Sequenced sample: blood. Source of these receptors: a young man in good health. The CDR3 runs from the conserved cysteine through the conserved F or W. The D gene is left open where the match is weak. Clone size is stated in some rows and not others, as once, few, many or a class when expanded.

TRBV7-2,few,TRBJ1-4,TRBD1,TGTGCCAGCAGCAAACAGGGGGCGGATGAAAAACTGTTTTTT,CASSKQGADEKLFF
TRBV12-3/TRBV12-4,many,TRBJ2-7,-,TGTGCCAGCAGGTCGTCAGGGGGGATCTACGAGCAGTACTTC,CASRSSGGIYEQYF
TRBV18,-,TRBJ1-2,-,TGTGCCAGCTCACCATCGACGGTAGCCTCGGATGGCTACACCTTC,CASSPSTVASDGYTF
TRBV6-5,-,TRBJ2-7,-,TGTGCCAGCAGTCAGGGACACCCGAGGTACTACGAGCAGTACTTC,CASSQGHPRYYEQYF
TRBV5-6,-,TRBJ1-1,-,TGTGCCAGCAGCCCCCGGCCCCGGGGGAGAAGCACTGAAGCTTTCTTT,CASSPRPRGRSTEAFF
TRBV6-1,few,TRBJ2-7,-,TGTGCCTCTTCAGGGGACGTAAGTTACGAGCAGTACTTC,CASSGDVSYEQYF
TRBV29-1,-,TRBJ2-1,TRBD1,TGCAGCGTTGAAGATAGTTTAATTGGGGGACAGGGCACCTACAATGAGCAGTTCTTC,CSVEDSLIGGQGTYNEQFF
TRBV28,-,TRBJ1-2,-,TGTGCCAGCAGTTCCAGAGCTTATGGCTACACCTTC,CASSSRAYGYTF
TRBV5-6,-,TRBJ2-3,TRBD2,TGTGCCAACAGCTTATTACTAGCGGGGGACACAGATACGCAGTATTTT,CANSLLLAGDTDTQYF
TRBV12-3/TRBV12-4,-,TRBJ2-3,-,TGTGCCAGCAGTGTCAGAGCAGATACGCAGTATTTT,CASSVRADTQYF
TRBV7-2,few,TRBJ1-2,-,TGTGCCAGCAGCGTTCCAGGGTCGCGGGGCTACACCTTC,CASSVPGSRGYTF
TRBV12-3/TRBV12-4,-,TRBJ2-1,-,TGTGCCAGCACCCCCTGGGCGGGCTCCTACAATGAGCAGTTCTTC,CASTPWAGSYNEQFF
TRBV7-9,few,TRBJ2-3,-,TGTGCCAGCAGCTTAGCCCCACGCCGCACAGATACGCAGTATTTT,CASSLAPRRTDTQYF
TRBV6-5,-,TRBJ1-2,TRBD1,TGTGCCAGCAAAGGGGACAGGGGGGTCTATGGCTACACCTTC,CASKGDRGVYGYTF
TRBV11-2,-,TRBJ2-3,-,TGTGCCAGCAGCCTGAGCAGGGACGGGGATACGCAGTATTTT,CASSLSRDGDTQYF
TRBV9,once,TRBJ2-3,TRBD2,TGTGCCAGCAGCGTCCCACTGGCGGGGGGGCCAGATACGCAGTATTTT,CASSVPLAGGPDTQYF
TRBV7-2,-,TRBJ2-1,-,TGTGCCAGCAGCGTCACCGTAGGGCCTCGAGAGCAGTTCTTC,CASSVTVGPREQFF
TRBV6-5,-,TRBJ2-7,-,TGTGCCAGCAGTTATCTAAGTGGCCCCTACGAGCAGTACTTC,CASSYLSGPYEQYF
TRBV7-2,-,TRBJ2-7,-,TGTGCCAGCAGCTTGAGGCAGGGGGGCCTCTACGAGCAGTACTTC,CASSLRQGGLYEQYF
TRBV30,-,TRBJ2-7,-,TGTGCCTGGAGTGTTTTGGTTAGCGACGAGCAGTACTTC,CAWSVLVSDEQYF
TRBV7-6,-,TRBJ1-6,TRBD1,TGTGCCAGCAGCTCCGGGCAGGGGGCACCTTCACCCCTCCACTTT,CASSSGQGAPSPLHF
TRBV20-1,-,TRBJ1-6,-,TGCAGTGCGACGGACGGGATATCCCTCCACTTT,CSATDGISLHF